This T cell receptor beta chain was sequenced during a study of graft-versus-host responses after intestinal transplantation. On this clone itself: The antigen is not known.

Produced via immunoSEQ multiplex PCR; TCRdb's table is partial and in-frame only. The profile shows approximately 81,000 clones, more than 75% of them singletons. The CDR3 length is 15 residues. Germline CDR1 reads MNHNS; CDR2 reads SASEGT. Trimming took off 0 bases at V and 3 bases at J, with 9 bases between the two ends. Specimen: unstimulated CD8+ T cells sorted from spleen or lymph node cells, collected before transplant. The chain recombines TRBV6-1 with TRBJ1-5, with D perhaps TRBD1 (5 bases). The receptor was isolated from a human donor who was the organ donor for an intestinal transplant. CDR3 sequence (DNA): TGTGCCAGCAGTGAAGCGCCCAGGGTCAATCAGCCCCAGCATTTT. Residues: CASSEAPRVNQPQHF.